This T cell receptor beta chain was captured by sequencing in a study of shared clonotypes between healthy human individuals. In this sample, this clone turned up once. CD45RO-negative cells were positively selected for CCR7, leaving out terminally differentiated effector memory CD45RA+ cells. CDR3 length equals 12 residues. The V gene's germline CDR1 is SGHTS and CDR2 YDEGEE. V gave up 4 bases and J gave up 16 bases; unmatched junction bases: 11. Some clones are missing from TCRdb's copy, which holds only in-frame ones; the method was immunoSEQ multiplex PCR. Of approximately 2,200,000 clones in the sample, roughly 91% were seen once.

This chain connects TRBV5-8 to TRBJ2-1; 7 bases are a match to TRBD2. This sequence originates from a man between 18 and 29 years old in good health. Some clones in this sample may be carry-over from other donors' samples. Sequenced material: naive CD8+ T cells from PBMCs. CDR3 residues: CASSLPGGLHFF. CDR3 in DNA: TGTGCCAGCAGCCTCCCCGGGGGACTACACTTCTTC.